Below are 27 T cell receptor beta chains sequenced from a single sample in a study of T cells in Graves' hyperthyroidism and ophthalmopathy. TCR beta CDR3 regions were amplified from RNA transcripts. Initially, a first-round RT-PCR of the TCR CDR3 employed the HTBI primer set. TCRdb reanalysed the multiplex PCR reads using MiXCR and keeps one entry per CDR3 protein. The top ten clones hold approximately 33% of a sample with fewer than 450,000 distinct CDR3 sequences, 17% of them seen once. Sequenced: blood. All receptors come from a woman in her 30s with Graves' hyperthyroidism that later progressed to Graves' ophthalmopathy.

Only a few counts were recorded for this clonotype. The rearrangement uses TRBV20-1 and TRBJ2-7, with 12 bases lining up with TRBD2. J was trimmed by 7 bases and V by 4 bases; bases with no gene match: 17. Germline values: CDR1 DFQATT, CDR2 SNEGSKA (reference sequence). The CDR3 extends over 17 amino acids. Here the CDR3 DNA reads TGCAGTGCTACCAGACTAGCGGGAGTCAATAGCCAGACAGAGCAGTACTTC. It yields the protein CSATRLAGVNSQTEQYF.

This clonotype was detected many times. The rearrangement joins TRBV27 to TRBJ2-7; 9 positions agree with TRBD2. Germline CDR1 and CDR2: MNHEY and SMNVEV (reference sequence). After removal of 7 bases from V and 4 bases from J, the junction contained 11 bases not matched to a gene. The CDR3 length is 15 residues. The DNA of the CDR3 is TGTGCCAGCACCTCTTCTTCTAGCGGGACGTACGAGCAGTACTTC. Translated: CASTSSSSGTYEQYF.

Details on this clonotype: Since a much larger clone is just one base distant, this may be a read error. The chain is built from TRBV12-3 or TRBV12-4 and TRBJ2-7; 9 bases are shared with TRBD2. With V trimmed by 5 bases and J by 6 bases, 8 bases remained unmatched. The CDR3 loop spans 14 amino acids. The DNA of the CDR3 is TGTGCCAGCAGTGAGACTGGACTAGCGCGCGAGCAGTACTTC. This encodes CASSETGLAREQYF.

In its sample, this clonotype was seen many times. The rearrangement uses TRBV12-3 or TRBV12-4 and TRBJ2-5; 13 nucleotides line up with TRBD2. CDR3 length equals 15 residues. V shed 6 bases, J shed 5 bases, and the junction held 6 bases outside the gene matches. This CDR3 reads CASSRLAGGGETQYF. For the CDR3, the DNA is TGTGCCAGCAGCCGACTAGCGGGGGGCGGGGAGACCCAGTACTTC.

This clonotype was seen more than once but under ten times. The CDR3 protein is CASSYLRRTDPLTLAKNIQYF. CDR3 nucleotides: TGTGCCAGCTCATACCTGAGACGGACAGACCCACTCACGCTAGCCAAAAACATTCAGTACTTC. V is TRBV18 and J is TRBJ2-4; D is possibly TRBD1 (6 bases). V lost 5 bases to trimming and J lost 0 bases, with 29 bases between them. The CDR3 sequence is 21 residues long. CDR1 KGHSH and CDR2 LQKENI come from the germline V gene.

This clonotype was counted between two and nine times. The chain joins TRBV5-5 to TRBJ2-7; D is perhaps TRBD2 (7 bases). Deletions cut 4 bases from V and 2 bases from J, with 19 bases between. In germline, CDR1 is SGHKS, CDR2 YYEKEE (reference sequence). This CDR3 is built from 16 residues. The chain's CDR3 is CASSGGARQIAYEQYF. The CDR3 nucleotides read TGTGCCAGCAGCGGGGGGGCTCGACAGATAGCCTACGAGCAGTACTTC.

This clonotype was picked up many times. The chain couples TRBV2 to TRBJ1-6; D remains ambiguous. V was shortened by 8 bases and J by 0 bases, with 8 bases between the two germline ends. Germline V gene lookup returns CDR1 SNHLY and CDR2 FYNNEI. CDR3 length: 14 residues. CDR3 residues: CASLASSYNSPLHF. CDR3 DNA: TGTGCCAGCCTCGCGAGCTCCTATAATTCACCCCTCCACTTT.

This clonotype was picked up a small number of times. The chain combines TRBV7-9 with TRBJ2-2; TRBD2 matches 11 bases. With V trimmed by 8 bases and J by 9 bases, 8 bases remained unmatched. Germline CDR1 and CDR2: SEHNR and FQNEAQ (reference sequence). The CDR3 runs 14 residues. The CDR3 sequence is CASCGTSGSWELFF. The CDR3 nucleotides read TGTGCCAGCTGTGGAACTAGCGGGAGTTGGGAGCTGTTTTTT.

This clonotype was detected ten times or more. The chain couples TRBV10-3 to TRBJ2-7; D gene uncertain. This CDR3 contains 12 residues. Trimming cost V 5 bases and J 5 bases, with 10 bases left between them. Germline CDR1 and CDR2: ENHRY and SYGVKD. This chain's CDR3 is CAISRETNEQYF. CDR3 DNA sequence: TGTGCCATCAGTCGAGAAACGAACGAGCAGTACTTC.

This clonotype was counted many times. This chain uses TRBV7-9 with TRBJ2-7; D possibly corresponds to TRBD1 (6 bases). The V end lost 4 bases, the J end lost 2 bases, and 12 bases lay between the germline ends. The CDR3 contains 14 residues. From germline, CDR1 is SEHNR and CDR2 FQNEAQ (reference sequence). CDR3 DNA: TGTGCCAGCAGCTCTACGACAGGACCCTACGAGCAGTACTTC. As protein: CASSSTTGPYEQYF.

This clonotype came up a few times. The chain carries TRBV7-9 and TRBJ2-2; D remains ambiguous. The length of the CDR3 is 16 residues. Germline CDR1 and CDR2: SEHNR and FQNEAQ (reference sequence). V was cut by 2 bases and J by 5 bases, with 15 bases left in between. The CDR3 coding sequence is TGTGCCAGCAGCTTATTCGGCTCCCCCCGAACCGGGGAGCTGTTTTTT. Its translation is CASSLFGSPRTGELFF.

This clonotype was seen ten or more times. The chain employs TRBV27 and TRBJ2-7, with D tentatively TRBD2 (6 bases). Germline CDR1 MNHEY, CDR2 SMNVEV (reference sequence). V shed 8 bases and J shed 6 bases, with 20 bases lying between them. This CDR3 region has 14 residues. CDR3 nucleotide sequence: TGTGCCAGCGGCCATTGGGGAGGTGAACTCGAGCAGTACTTC. The encoded protein is CASGHWGGELEQYF.

The chain is built from TRBV24-1 and TRBJ2-5; a weak D match, TRBD1 (5 bases). Per the germline V gene, CDR1 is KGHDR and CDR2 is SFDVKD. The length of the CDR3 is 15 residues. Trimming took off 4 bases at V and 0 bases at J, with 11 bases between the two ends. CDR3 coding DNA: TGTGCCACCAGTGACCCTACAGGAGACCAAGAGACCCAGTACTTC. Translation gives CATSDPTGDQETQYF.

The chain is built from TRBV3-1 and TRBJ2-1; D is ambiguous. CDR1 and CDR2 (germline): LGHDT, YNNKEL (reference sequence). This CDR3 region has 16 residues. Trimming pared 0 bases from V and 2 bases from J, leaving 11 bases between. The CDR3 loop reads CASSQDPTQPYNEQFF. CDR3 DNA sequence: TGTGCCAGCAGCCAAGATCCGACCCAGCCCTACAATGAGCAGTTCTTC.

In this sample, this clonotype turned up many times. The chain uses TRBV7-6 and TRBJ2-1, with 8 bases matching TRBD1. Germline CDR1 and CDR2: SGHVS and FNYEAQ. The CDR3 covers 17 residues. The V segment lost 3 bases and the J segment 1 base; nucleotides outside the gene matches: 8. The CDR3 coding sequence is TGTGCCAGCAGCTTCCCAATAACAGGGGGATCCTACAATGAGCAGTTCTTC. It translates to CASSFPITGGSYNEQFF. Using reference TRBV7-6 and TRBJ2-1 for the parts outside the CDR3, the full variable domain is GAGVSQSPRYKVTKRGQDVALRCDPISGHVSLYWYRQALGQGPEFLTYFNYEAQQDKSGLPNDRFSAERPEGSISTLTIQRTEQRDSAMYRCASSFPITGGSYNEQFFGPGTRLTVL.

There are a few counts of this clonotype. The chain recombines TRBV7-9 with TRBJ1-2; D ambiguous. This CDR3 has 13 amino acids. Germline V gives CDR1 SEHNR, CDR2 FQNEAQ (reference sequence). With 6 bases removed from V and 4 bases from J, the gap between germline ends came to 12 bases. CDR3 region: CASRGISRYGYTF. In DNA form, the CDR3 reads TGTGCCAGCAGGGGCATCTCTCGCTATGGCTACACCTTC.

This clonotype was recorded at least ten times. The V and J genes are TRBV5-8 and TRBJ1-4; D gene unclear. This CDR3 spans 12 amino acids. CDR1 is SGHTS, CDR2 YDEGEE, per germline. The V and J ends lost 2 bases and 7 bases respectively, with 6 bases between them. CDR3 sequence: CASSLTFEKLFF. Here the CDR3 DNA reads TGTGCCAGCAGCTTAACATTTGAAAAACTGTTTTTT.

This clonotype was counted ten times or more. The chain recombines TRBV20-1 with TRBJ2-7; D uncertain. The CDR3 runs to 14 residues. Per germline, CDR1 DFQATT and CDR2 SNEGSKA (reference sequence). Trimming removed 3 bases from V and 4 bases from J, with 16 bases in between. CDR3 bases: TGCAGTGCTAGTCCTCTCGCAGGATTATACGAGCAGTACTTC. It yields the protein CSASPLAGLYEQYF.

There are a few counts of this clonotype. The genes are TRBV2 and TRBJ2-7; no clear D. V shed 5 bases and J shed 0 bases, with 5 bases lying between them. CDR1 SNHLY and CDR2 FYNNEI come from the germline V gene. The CDR3 has 12 amino acids. CDR3 nucleotide sequence: TGTGCCAGCAGTCCGATCTCCTACGAGCAGTACGTC. Translation: CASSPISYEQYV.

A word on this clonotype: A read error may be the cause here, since a much bigger clone is one base away. The chain links TRBV18 to TRBJ1-5, with a tentative D call TRBD1 (6 bases). V was clipped by 2 bases and J by 1 base, with 12 bases between them. CDR3 size: 16 residues. Germline V gives CDR1 KGHSH, CDR2 LQKENI. Written as DNA, the CDR3 is TGTGCCAGCTCACCAAGGGGGGGAGTAAGCAATCAGCCCCAGCATTTT. Its translation: CASSPRGGVSNQPQHF. Drawing the rest from reference TRBV18 and TRBJ1-5, the complete variable domain is NAGVMQNPRHLVRRRGQEARLRCSPMKGHSHVYWYRQLPEEGLKFMVYLQKENIIDESGMPKERFSAEFPKEGPSILRIQQVVRGDSAAYFCASSPRGGVSNQPQHFGDGTRLSIL.

In this sample, this clonotype turned up many times. The chain has TRBV18 and TRBJ2-3; perhaps TRBD1 as D (5 bases). From germline, CDR1 is KGHSH and CDR2 LQKENI. The CDR3 has 14 residues. Trimming shortened V by 1 base and J by 4 bases, and 9 bases separated the two germline ends. CDR3 sequence reads: CASSPRGRPDTQYF. The CDR3 DNA is TGTGCCAGCTCACCACGGGGCAGGCCAGATACGCAGTATTTT.

This chain joins TRBV7-2 and TRBJ2-6; D is unresolved. V shed 1 base and J shed 1 base, with 8 bases lying between them. This CDR3 is built from 16 residues. The V gene's germline CDR1 is SGHTA and CDR2 FQGNSA. The CDR3 nucleotides are TGTGCCAGCAGCTTAGTGTTGCTTTCTGGGGCCAACGTCCTGACTTTC. Its protein product is CASSLVLLSGANVLTF.

There are many counts of this clonotype. The rearrangement links TRBV5-6 to TRBJ2-1; weak D call: TRBD2 (6 bases). Trimming shortened V by 5 bases and J by 2 bases, and 14 bases separated the two germline ends. Germline-derived CDR1 and CDR2 are SGHDT and YYEEEE. The CDR3 extends over 15 amino acids. The CDR3 DNA follows: TGTGCCAGCAGGCAAAGCGGGCGAACCTACAATGAGCAGTTCTTC. As protein: CASRQSGRTYNEQFF.

This clonotype was seen ten or more times. The chain links TRBV5-1 to TRBJ2-1; 8 bases align to TRBD2. The CDR3 runs to 15 residues. Germline CDR1 and CDR2: SGHRS and YFSETQ. V was pared by 3 bases and J by 5 bases, with 7 bases of the junction left unmatched. CDR3 sequence: CASSSTGTSHNEQFF. CDR3 nucleotides: TGCGCCAGCAGCTCAACCGGGACTAGTCACAATGAGCAGTTCTTC.

The chain has TRBV6-2 or TRBV6-3 and TRBJ2-3; D is unresolved. CDR1 and CDR2 from the germline V gene are MNHEY and SVGEGT. V was clipped by 5 bases and J by 1 base, with 10 bases between them. The CDR3 spans 14 residues. The CDR3 DNA reads TGTGCCAGCAGTGTGACATGGGGCACAGATACGCAGTATTTT. Encoded protein: CASSVTWGTDTQYF.

This clonotype was counted a few times. This rearrangement joins TRBV5-6 to TRBJ1-6, with no clear D. Trimming took off 2 bases at V and 10 bases at J, with 13 bases between the two ends. The CDR3 has 14 residues. Germline-derived CDR1 and CDR2 are SGHDT and YYEEEE. CDR3 protein: CASSFVLGSSPLHF. The CDR3, as DNA: TGTGCCAGCAGCTTCGTCTTGGGGAGCTCACCCCTCCACTTT.

This clonotype was recorded many times. The V gene is TRBV10-3, the J gene TRBJ2-7; 7 nucleotides agree with TRBD2. Germline values: CDR1 ENHRY, CDR2 SYGVKD. The CDR3 spans 14 residues. V was pared by 2 bases and J by 3 bases, with 4 bases of the junction left unmatched. The CDR3 DNA follows: TGTGCCATCAGTGAGCAGGGAGGGATCTACGAGCAGTACTTC. This sequence encodes CAISEQGGIYEQYF.